This T cell receptor beta chain was obtained from a study of human T cells and chemical hapten exposure. Study background: Minor volume differences among pooled libraries chiefly drove per-sample TCR yield variation. Points from the study as a whole: Expanded TCRs formed significantly more large CDR3 similarity clusters than controls.

Attachment of unique molecular identifiers to individual cDNA molecules was performed in the library. Original methodology: Individual samples carried between roughly 20,000 and 690,600 TCRs, with about 88,000 as the median. Each CDR3 protein is one row after TCRdb ran MiXCR on the RACE reads. The V and J calls were determined by TCRdb, not by the authors. Of about 140,000 distinct CDR3 sequences listed, approximately 12% are singletons. This clonotype was detected only a few times. Its antigen is currently unknown. Time point of the sample: patch test 2, 6 weeks after DPC sensitization. Documented treatment: therapeutic diphenylcyclopropenone sensitization with weekly scalp DPC. Trimming removed 6 bases from V and 6 bases from J, with 18 bases in between. CDR1 MDHEN and CDR2 SYDVKM come from the germline V gene. The CDR3 covers 14 residues.

The sequence was obtained from a woman between 50 and 59 years old with alopecia areata. Some clones in this sample may be carry-over from other donors' samples. The sample consisted of whole blood, taken in connection with sensitization to the hapten diphenylcyclopropenone (DPC). The rearrangement joins TRBV28 to TRBJ2-7; a weak D match, TRBD1 (6 bases). The CDR3 is CASRGDTPLTEQYF. CDR3 DNA sequence: TGTGCCAGCAGGGGGGACACCCCACTGACCGAGCAGTACTTC.